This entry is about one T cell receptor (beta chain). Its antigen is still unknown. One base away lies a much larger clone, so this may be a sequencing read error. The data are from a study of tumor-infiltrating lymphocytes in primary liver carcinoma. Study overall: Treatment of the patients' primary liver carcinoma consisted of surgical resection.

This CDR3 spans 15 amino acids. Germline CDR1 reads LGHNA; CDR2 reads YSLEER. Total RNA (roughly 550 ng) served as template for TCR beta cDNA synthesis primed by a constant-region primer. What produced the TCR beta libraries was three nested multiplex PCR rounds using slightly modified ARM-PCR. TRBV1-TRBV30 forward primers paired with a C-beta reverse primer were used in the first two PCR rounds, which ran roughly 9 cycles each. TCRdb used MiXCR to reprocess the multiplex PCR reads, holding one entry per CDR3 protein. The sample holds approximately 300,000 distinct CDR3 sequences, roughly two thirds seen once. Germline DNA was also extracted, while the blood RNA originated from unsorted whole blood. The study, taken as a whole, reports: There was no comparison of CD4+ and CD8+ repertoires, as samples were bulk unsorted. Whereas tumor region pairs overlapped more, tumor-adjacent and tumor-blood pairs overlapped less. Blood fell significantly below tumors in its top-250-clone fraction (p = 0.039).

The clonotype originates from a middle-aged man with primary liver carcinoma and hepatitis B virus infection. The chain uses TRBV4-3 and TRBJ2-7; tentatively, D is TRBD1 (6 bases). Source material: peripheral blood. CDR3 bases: TGCGCCAACAGCCAAGGGGCAGGGGTTGAGTACGAGCAGTACTTC. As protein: CANSQGAGVEYEQYF.